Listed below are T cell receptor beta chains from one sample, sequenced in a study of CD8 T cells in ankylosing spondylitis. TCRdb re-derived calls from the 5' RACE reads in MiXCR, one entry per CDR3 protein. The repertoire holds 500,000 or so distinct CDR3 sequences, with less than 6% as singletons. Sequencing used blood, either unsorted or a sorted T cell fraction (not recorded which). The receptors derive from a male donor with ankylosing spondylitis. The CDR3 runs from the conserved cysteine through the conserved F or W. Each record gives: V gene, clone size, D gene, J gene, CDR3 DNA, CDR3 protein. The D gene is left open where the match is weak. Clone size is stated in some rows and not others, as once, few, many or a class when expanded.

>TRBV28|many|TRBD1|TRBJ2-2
TGTGCCAGCAAGGACAGGGGGCTTGGCGGGGAGCTGTTTTTT
CASKDRGLGGELFF
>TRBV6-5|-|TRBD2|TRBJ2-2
TGTGCCAGCGGTTCTAGCGGGTTAACCGGGGAGCTGTTTTTT
CASGSSGLTGELFF
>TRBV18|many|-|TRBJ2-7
TGTGCCAGCTCTCCCCGACTCGGGGCTCACCTAGAGCAGTACTTC
CASSPRLGAHLEQYF
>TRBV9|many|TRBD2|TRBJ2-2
TGTGCCAGCAGCGTCGGGACTAGCGGGCCCGCGAACACCGGGGAGCTGTTTTTT
CASSVGTSGPANTGELFF
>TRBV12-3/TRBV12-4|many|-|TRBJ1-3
TGTGCCAGCAGTTTGGCCCGGTACTCTGGAAACACCATATATTTT
CASSLARYSGNTIYF
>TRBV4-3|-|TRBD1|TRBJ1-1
TGCGCCAGCAGCCAAGACGGACCAGGGGGCGAGGCAGACACTGAAGCTTTCTTT
CASSQDGPGGEADTEAFF
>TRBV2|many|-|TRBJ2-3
TGTGCCAGCAGTGGGGATCCACAGGGAACAGATACGCAGTATTTT
CASSGDPQGTDTQYF
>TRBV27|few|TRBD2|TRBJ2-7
TGTGCCAGCAGTGCGGGGGGGCACTACGAGCAGTACTTC
CASSAGGHYEQYF
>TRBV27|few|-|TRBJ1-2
TGTGCCAGCAGTTTATCTCCCTACATGGTCGAGGCGGGGGGCTACACCTTC
CASSLSPYMVEAGGYTF
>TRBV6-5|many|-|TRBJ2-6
TGTGCCAGCAGATTACTGACAGCATTTAACTCTGGGGCCAACGTCCTGACTTTC
CASRLLTAFNSGANVLTF
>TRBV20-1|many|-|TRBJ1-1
TGCAGTGCTAGGAGGTGGGGGGCGCTCATGAACACTGAAGCTTTCTTT
CSARRWGALMNTEAFF
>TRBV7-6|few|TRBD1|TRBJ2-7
TGTGCCAGCAGCTCCCGGACAGGGCCATCCTACGAGCAGTACTTC
CASSSRTGPSYEQYF
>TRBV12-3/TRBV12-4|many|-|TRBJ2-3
TGTGCCAGCAGTTTCTGGCAGACTACGGATACGCAGTATTTT
CASSFWQTTDTQYF
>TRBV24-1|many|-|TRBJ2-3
TGTGCCACCATGCCGGTTAGCACAGATACGCAGTATTTT
CATMPVSTDTQYF
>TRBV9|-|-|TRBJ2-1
TGTGCCAGCAGCACACCCCCCCCTGAACGGTCCCGGGGTTACAATGAGCAGTTCTTC
CASSTPPPERSRGYNEQFF
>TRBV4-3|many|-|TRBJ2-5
TGCGCCAGCAGCCAAGAACGAGGGACCCAGTACTTC
CASSQERGTQYF
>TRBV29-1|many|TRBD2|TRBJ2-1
TGCAGCGTCAGGCTAGCGGGGGCCGATGAGCAGTTCTTC
CSVRLAGADEQFF
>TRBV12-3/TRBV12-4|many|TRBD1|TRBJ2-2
TGTGCCAGCAGTTTAACGGGACAGGGAAGCGCCGGGGAGCTGTTTTTT
CASSLTGQGSAGELFF
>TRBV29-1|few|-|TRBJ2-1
TGCAGCGTGGACGTTACAGGGAATGAGCAGTTCTTC
CSVDVTGNEQFF
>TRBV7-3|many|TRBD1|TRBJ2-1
TGTGCCAGCAGCCCGGACAGGGAGGCGAGACCGTTTCATGAGCAGTTCTTC
CASSPDREARPFHEQFF
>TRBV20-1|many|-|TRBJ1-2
TGCAGTGCTAGCAACGGCCAGTTTATCGACGGCTACACCTTC
CSASNGQFIDGYTF
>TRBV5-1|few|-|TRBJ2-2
TGCGCCAGCAGCCCCCGGGGAGGGGAGCTGTTTTTT
CASSPRGGELFF
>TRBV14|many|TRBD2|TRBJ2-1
TGTGCCAGCAGCCCCGGGGGACTAGCGGGAGTCCACTCCTACAATGAGCAGTTCTTC
CASSPGGLAGVHSYNEQFF
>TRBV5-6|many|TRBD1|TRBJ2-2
TGTGCCAGCAGCTTGGTGACAGGGGCGCCCGGGGAGCTGTTTTTT
CASSLVTGAPGELFF
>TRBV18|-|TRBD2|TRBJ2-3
TGTGCCACTACGACTAGCGGGGACCCAGATACGCAGTATTTT
CATTTSGDPDTQYF
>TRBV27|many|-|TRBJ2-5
TGTGCCAGCAGTTTATTTTCCAGCGGACAAGAGACCCAGTACTTC
CASSLFSSGQETQYF
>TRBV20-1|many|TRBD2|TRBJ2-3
TGCAGTGAATCGTCTAGGGCGGGAGGAACAGATACGCAGTATTTT
CSESSRAGGTDTQYF
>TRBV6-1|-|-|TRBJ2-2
TGTGCCAGCAGTGACGCCTCGATGTACACCGGGGAGCTGTTTTTT
CASSDASMYTGELFF
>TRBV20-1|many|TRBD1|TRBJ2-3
TGCAGTGCTAGAGACCCCGGGACAGGCGACTCCCAAGCGCAGTATTTT
CSARDPGTGDSQAQYF
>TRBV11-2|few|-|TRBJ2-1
TGTGCCAGCAGCTTAGTCTTCGGCATCCAAGCCTACAATGAGCAGTTCTTC
CASSLVFGIQAYNEQFF
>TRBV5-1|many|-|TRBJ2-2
TGCGCCAGCAGCTTGGATCCAGGGAACACCGGGGAGCTGTTTTTT
CASSLDPGNTGELFF
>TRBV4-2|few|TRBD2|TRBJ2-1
TGTGCCAGCAGCCAAGATTCGCTCCAAGCGGGGGGGAACAATGAGCAGTTCTTC
CASSQDSLQAGGNNEQFF
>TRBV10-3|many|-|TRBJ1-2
TGTGCCATCAGTGAGAACGTCGGGCTGCTCGCGAGTGGCTACACCTTC
CAISENVGLLASGYTF
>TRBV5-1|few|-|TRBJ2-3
TGCGCCAGCAGCTTAAGCGGAGACACAGATACGCAGTATTTT
CASSLSGDTDTQYF
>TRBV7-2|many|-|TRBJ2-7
TGTGCCAGCAGCCCAGGACCATACTCCTACGAGCAGTACTTC
CASSPGPYSYEQYF
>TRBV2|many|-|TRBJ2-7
TGTGCCAGCAGTTTGCGATTCTTCTACGAGCAGTACTTC
CASSLRFFYEQYF
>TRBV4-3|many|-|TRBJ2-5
TGCGCCAGCAGCCAAGTGGGACGCCTCCAAGAGACCCAGTACTTC
CASSQVGRLQETQYF
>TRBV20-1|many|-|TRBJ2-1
TGCAGTGCTAGAGCGGGAAGCGGGTATCCCAATGAGCAGTTCTTC
CSARAGSGYPNEQFF
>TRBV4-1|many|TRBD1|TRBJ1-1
TGCGCCAGCAGCCGAGGAGACAGGGTCAACACTGAAGCTTTCTTT
CASSRGDRVNTEAFF
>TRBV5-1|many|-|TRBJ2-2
TGCGCCAGCAGCTTGCGTAGCGTCGGCGGGGAGCTGTTTTTT
CASSLRSVGGELFF
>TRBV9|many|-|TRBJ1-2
TGTGCCAGCAGCGTAGAAGCGCACACTGCTAACTATGGCTACACCTTC
CASSVEAHTANYGYTF
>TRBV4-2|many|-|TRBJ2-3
TGTGCCAGCAGCCAAGGGGGGGGGGGCGCAGATACGCAGTATTTT
CASSQGGGGADTQYF
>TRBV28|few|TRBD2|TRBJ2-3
TGTGCCAGCAGTTTCAGCTCTAGCGGGAGCGGGCGAGGAACGCAGTATTTT
CASSFSSSGSGRGTQYF
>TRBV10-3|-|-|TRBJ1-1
TGTGCCATCAGTGCCGCAGGGACCTCTGAAGCTTTCTTT
CAISAAGTSEAFF
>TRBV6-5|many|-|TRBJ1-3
TGTGCCAGCAGTACCAGTGGAAACACCATATATTTT
CASSTSGNTIYF
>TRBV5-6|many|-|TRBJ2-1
TGTGCCAGCGGGGACCTTAGCTCCTACAATGAGCAGTTCTTC
CASGDLSSYNEQFF
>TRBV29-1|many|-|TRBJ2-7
TGCAGCGTGGGAAGGGACACAGCCTCCTACGAGCAGTACTTC
CSVGRDTASYEQYF
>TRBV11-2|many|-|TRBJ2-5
TGTGCCAGCAGCTTAGTAATTCACCAAGAGACCCAGTACTTC
CASSLVIHQETQYF
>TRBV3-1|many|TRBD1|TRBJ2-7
TGTGCCAGCAGCCAAGATAGGACAGGTTCCTACGAGCAGTACTTC
CASSQDRTGSYEQYF
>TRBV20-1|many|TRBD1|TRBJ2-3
TGCAGTGCGCGGACAGGGAGGCCAGATACGCAGTATTTT
CSARTGRPDTQYF
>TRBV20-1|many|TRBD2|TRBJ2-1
TGCAGTGCTAGTTGGCGGGAGGGCCGGAATGAGCAGTTCTTC
CSASWREGRNEQFF
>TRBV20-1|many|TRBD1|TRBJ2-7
TGCAGTGCAGTCGGGACAGGGGAAATCTACGAGCAGTACTTC
CSAVGTGEIYEQYF
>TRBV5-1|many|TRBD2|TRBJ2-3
TGCGCCAGCTACCCTGTGGCGGGGGGAACAGATACGCAGTATTTT
CASYPVAGGTDTQYF
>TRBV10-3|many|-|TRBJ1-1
TGTGCCATCAGTGACCACAGGAAGAACACTGAAGCTTTCTTT
CAISDHRKNTEAFF